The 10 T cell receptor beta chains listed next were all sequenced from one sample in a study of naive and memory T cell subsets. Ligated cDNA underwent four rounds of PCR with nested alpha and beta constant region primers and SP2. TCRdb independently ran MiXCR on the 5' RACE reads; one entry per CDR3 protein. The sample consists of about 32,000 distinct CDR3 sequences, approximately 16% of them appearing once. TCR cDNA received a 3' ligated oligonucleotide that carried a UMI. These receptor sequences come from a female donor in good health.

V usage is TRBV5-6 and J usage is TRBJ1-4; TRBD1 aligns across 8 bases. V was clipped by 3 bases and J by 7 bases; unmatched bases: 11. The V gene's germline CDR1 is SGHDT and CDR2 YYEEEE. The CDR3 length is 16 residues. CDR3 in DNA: TGTGCCAGCAGCTCCCTACCGGGACAGGAGGCTGAAAAACTGTTTTTT. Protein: CASSSLPGQEAEKLFF.

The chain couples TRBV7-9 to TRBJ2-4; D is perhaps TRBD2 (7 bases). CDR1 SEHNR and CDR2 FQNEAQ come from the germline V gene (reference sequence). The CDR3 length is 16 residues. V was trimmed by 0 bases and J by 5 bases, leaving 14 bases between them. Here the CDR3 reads CASSLAGGAGENIQYF. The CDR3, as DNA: TGTGCCAGCAGCTTAGCGGGGGGGGCCGGAGAAAACATTCAGTACTTC.

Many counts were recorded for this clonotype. The CDR3 reads CSVARSSTDTQYF. CDR3 coding DNA: TGCAGCGTTGCACGGAGCAGCACAGATACGCAGTATTTT. V is TRBV29-1 and J is TRBJ2-3; D is unresolved. Trimming stripped 4 bases from V and 0 bases from J, with 8 bases between. The CDR3 sequence is 13 residues long. Germline CDR1 and CDR2: SQVTM and ANQGSEA.

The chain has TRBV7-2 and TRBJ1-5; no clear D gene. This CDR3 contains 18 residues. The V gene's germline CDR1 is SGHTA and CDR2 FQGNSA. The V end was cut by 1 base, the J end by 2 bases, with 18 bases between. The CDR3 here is CASSLEGSVPSGNQPQHF. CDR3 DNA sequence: TGTGCCAGCAGCTTAGAAGGGTCCGTCCCCTCGGGCAATCAGCCCCAGCATTTT.

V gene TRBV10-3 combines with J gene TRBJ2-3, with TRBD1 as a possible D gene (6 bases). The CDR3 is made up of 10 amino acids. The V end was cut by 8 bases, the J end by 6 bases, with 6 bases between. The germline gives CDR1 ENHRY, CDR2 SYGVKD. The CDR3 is CAIGGDTQYF. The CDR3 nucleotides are TGTGCCATCGGGGGCGATACGCAGTATTTT.

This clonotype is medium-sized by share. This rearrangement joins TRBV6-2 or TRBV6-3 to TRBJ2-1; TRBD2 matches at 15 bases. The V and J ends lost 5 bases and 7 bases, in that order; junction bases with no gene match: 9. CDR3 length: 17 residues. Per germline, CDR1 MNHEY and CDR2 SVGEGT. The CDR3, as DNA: TGTGCCAGCAGTAAAAGGACTAGCGGGGGGGCCTTTAATGAGCAGTTCTTC. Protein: CASSKRTSGGAFNEQFF.

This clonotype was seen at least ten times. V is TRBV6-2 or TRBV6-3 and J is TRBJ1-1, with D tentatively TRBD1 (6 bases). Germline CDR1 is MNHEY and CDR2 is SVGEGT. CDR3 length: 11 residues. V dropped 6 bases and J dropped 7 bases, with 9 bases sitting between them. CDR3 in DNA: TGTGCCAGCAGCCAGGGGTTTGAAGCTTTCTTT. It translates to CASSQGFEAFF.

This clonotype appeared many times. The CDR3 DNA reads as TGTGCCAGCCTTGACAGGGGGCGCGGCTACACCTTC. Residues: CASLDRGRGYTF. This sequence joins TRBV12-3 or TRBV12-4 and TRBJ1-2; 10 bases are a match to TRBD1. Losses at the gene ends were 8 bases for V and 8 bases for J; bases not matched to a gene: 5. The CDR3 spans 12 residues.

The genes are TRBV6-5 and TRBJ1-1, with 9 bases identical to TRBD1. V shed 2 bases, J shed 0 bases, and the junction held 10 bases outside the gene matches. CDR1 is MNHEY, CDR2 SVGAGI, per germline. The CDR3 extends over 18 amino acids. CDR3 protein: CASSYLPPGQGLNTEAFF. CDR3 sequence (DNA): TGTGCCAGCAGTTACCTCCCGCCGGGACAGGGCCTGAACACTGAAGCTTTCTTT.

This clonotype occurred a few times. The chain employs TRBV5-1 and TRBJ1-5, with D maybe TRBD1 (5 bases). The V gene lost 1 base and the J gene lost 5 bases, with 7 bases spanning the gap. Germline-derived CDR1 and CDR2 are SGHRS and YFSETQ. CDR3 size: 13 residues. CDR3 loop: CASSLTGDQPQHF. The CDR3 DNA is TGCGCCAGCAGCTTGACAGGAGATCAGCCCCAGCATTTT.